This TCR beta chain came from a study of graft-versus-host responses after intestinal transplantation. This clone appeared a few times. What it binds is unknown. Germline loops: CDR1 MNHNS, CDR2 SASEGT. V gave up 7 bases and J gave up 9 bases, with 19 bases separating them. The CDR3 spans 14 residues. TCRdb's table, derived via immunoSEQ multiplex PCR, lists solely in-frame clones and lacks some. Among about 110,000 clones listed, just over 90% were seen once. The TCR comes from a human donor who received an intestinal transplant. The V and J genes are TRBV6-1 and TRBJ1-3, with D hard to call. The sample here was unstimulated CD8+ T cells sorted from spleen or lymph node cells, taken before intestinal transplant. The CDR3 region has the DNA TGTGCCAGCACGAGCAGGTCATCGTTCTCCACCATATATTTT. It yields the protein CASTSRSSFSTIYF.